This T cell receptor (beta chain) was obtained from a study of T cells in tumors after PD-1 blockade. Turning to the study itself: Prior checkpoint blockade, systemic immunosuppressant use, or anti-cancer therapy within 4 weeks excluded patients. Treatment was either pembrolizumab 200 mg every 3 weeks or cemiplimab 350 mg every 2 weeks. Daily vismodegib 150 mg continued in a subset of anti-PD-1-treated patients.

Study results and limitations: About 40% of tumor TCR clonotypes were also found in blood.

Notes on this clone: The antigen is unknown.

Germline V gives CDR1 SGHRS, CDR2 YFSETQ. V lost 1 base and J 0 bases, leaving 7 bases between the germline ends. The CDR3 is 14 amino acids. The repertoire was sequenced with immunoSEQ multiplex PCR; TCRdb's copy has only in-frame clones and lacks some. Of 60,000 to 75,000 clones in the sample, around 72% are singletons; the top ten hold roughly 4.7%. This chain uses TRBV5-1 with TRBJ1-1; no definite D call. The source material was PBMCs, sampled after anti-PD-1 treatment. The source is a human donor with basal cell carcinoma. CDR3 sequence: CASSLPGMNTEAFF. As DNA, the CDR3 is TGCGCCAGCAGCTTGCCGGGGATGAACACTGAAGCTTTCTTT.